The clone carrying this TCR beta chain turned up a few times. Its antigen remains unidentified. Trimming took off 7 bases at V and 4 bases at J, with 19 bases between the two ends. CDR1 and CDR2 (germline): SGHTS, YDEGEE. The CDR3 is made up of 15 amino acids. Treatment here: approximately 11-day PBMC culture with coronavirus spike peptide pools or control peptides (ViraFEST assay). The data stem from a study of vaccination and CD4 T cells after COVID-19. The study sequenced cultured CD4+ T cell DNA using the Oncomine TCR Beta short-read assay. TCRdb re-derived calls from the PCR reads in MiXCR, one entry per CDR3 protein. The table lists approximately 11,000 distinct CDR3 sequences, about 37% of them singletons, with 20% to 25% in the top ten.

The clonotype originates from a human donor with COVID-19. This rearrangement joins TRBV5-8 to TRBJ2-3; D is perhaps TRBD1 (5 bases). Sequenced: cultured CD4+ T cells from blood. CDR3 amino acids: CASGLYSRVADTQYF. CDR3 DNA sequence: TGTGCCAGCGGGCTCTACTCCAGGGTGGCAGATACGCAGTATTTT.